The rows below give T cell receptor beta chains drawn from one sample of a study. A single record per CDR3 protein comes from TCRdb applying MiXCR to the 5' RACE reads. This sample has about 32,000 distinct CDR3 sequences, with approximately 25% found just once. What was sequenced was memory CD4+ T cells sorted from blood. The receptors were gathered from a female donor with breast cancer. CDR3s include the opening cysteine and the closing phenylalanine or tryptophan. Each record gives: D gene, J gene, clone size, V gene, CDR3 protein, CDR3 DNA. The D gene is left open where the match is weak. Size is omitted from some rows. Given values are once, few, many or a class for expanded clones.

d_call: TRBD1; j_call: TRBJ2-7; clone_size: many; v_call: TRBV4-1; cdr3_aa: CASSQAGTGVYEQYF; cdr3_nt: TGCGCCAGCAGCCAGGCCGGGACAGGAGTCTACGAGCAGTACTTC
d_call: TRBD1; j_call: TRBJ2-1; clone_size: few; v_call: TRBV6-5; cdr3_aa: CASSTGTGMVNEQFF; cdr3_nt: TGTGCCAGCAGTACCGGGACAGGGATGGTCAATGAGCAGTTCTTC
d_call: TRBD1; j_call: TRBJ2-5; clone_size: many; v_call: TRBV15; cdr3_aa: CATSRRTGTGKETQYF; cdr3_nt: TGTGCCACCAGCAGACGAACCGGGACAGGGAAAGAGACCCAGTACTTC
d_call: .; j_call: TRBJ1-2; clone_size: few; v_call: TRBV12-3/TRBV12-4; cdr3_aa: CASSRRLGGYTF; cdr3_nt: TGTGCCAGCAGTCGCCGATTGGGTGGCTACACCTTC
d_call: .; j_call: TRBJ2-1; clone_size: few; v_call: TRBV2; cdr3_aa: CASRGTGLREQFF; cdr3_nt: TGTGCCAGCAGGGGAACAGGGTTGCGTGAGCAGTTCTTC
d_call: .; j_call: TRBJ2-1; clone_size: .; v_call: TRBV29-1; cdr3_aa: CSVDGGPGYNEQFF; cdr3_nt: TGCAGCGTTGACGGCGGGCCGGGCTACAATGAGCAGTTCTTC
d_call: .; j_call: TRBJ2-7; clone_size: many; v_call: TRBV11-2; cdr3_aa: CASSLSRGGGYEQYF; cdr3_nt: TGTGCCAGCAGCTTATCTAGGGGTGGCGGCTACGAGCAGTACTTC
d_call: .; j_call: TRBJ2-7; clone_size: few; v_call: TRBV4-1; cdr3_aa: CASSPGSSYEQYF; cdr3_nt: TGCGCCAGCAGCCCGGGGAGTTCCTACGAGCAGTACTTC
d_call: TRBD1; j_call: TRBJ2-7; clone_size: once; v_call: TRBV3-1; cdr3_aa: CASSPRGLPDLEQYF; cdr3_nt: TGTGCCAGCAGCCCTAGGGGGCTCCCGGATCTAGAGCAGTACTTC
d_call: TRBD1; j_call: TRBJ1-5; clone_size: few; v_call: TRBV27; cdr3_aa: CASSPGQVSSYSNQPQHF; cdr3_nt: TGTGCCAGCAGTCCGGGACAGGTATCGTCTTATAGCAATCAGCCCCAGCATTTT
d_call: .; j_call: TRBJ2-1; clone_size: .; v_call: TRBV24-1; cdr3_aa: CATSDLMLAKGEQFF; cdr3_nt: TGTGCCACCAGTGATTTGATGCTAGCAAAGGGTGAGCAGTTCTTC
d_call: .; j_call: TRBJ1-2; clone_size: .; v_call: TRBV28; cdr3_aa: CASSSRGGGYTF; cdr3_nt: TGTGCCAGCAGTTCGAGGGGAGGGGGCTACACCTTC
d_call: .; j_call: TRBJ2-3; clone_size: .; v_call: TRBV24-1; cdr3_aa: CATSQLGFRGRERTDTQYF; cdr3_nt: TGTGCCACCAGTCAACTTGGCTTCAGGGGCCGGGAACGGACAGATACGCAGTATTTT
d_call: .; j_call: TRBJ1-1; clone_size: few; v_call: TRBV5-6; cdr3_aa: CASIMNGPTNTEAFF; cdr3_nt: TGTGCCAGCATAATGAACGGGCCGACCAACACTGAAGCTTTCTTT
d_call: .; j_call: TRBJ1-3; clone_size: many; v_call: TRBV6-1; cdr3_aa: CASSEQGSSGNTIYF; cdr3_nt: TGTGCCAGCAGTGAACAGGGTTCGTCGGGAAACACCATATATTTT
d_call: TRBD2; j_call: TRBJ2-1; clone_size: .; v_call: TRBV7-2; cdr3_aa: CASSSMSTSGKVGQFF; cdr3_nt: TGTGCCAGCAGCTCGATGTCGACTAGCGGGAAGGTTGGGCAGTTCTTC
d_call: .; j_call: TRBJ2-1; clone_size: few; v_call: TRBV7-9; cdr3_aa: CASTPSRAIGEQFF; cdr3_nt: TGTGCCAGCACCCCCTCTCGGGCCATAGGGGAGCAGTTCTTC
d_call: .; j_call: TRBJ2-1; clone_size: .; v_call: TRBV6-1; cdr3_aa: CASSDTDEQFF; cdr3_nt: TGTGCCAGCAGTGATACGGATGAGCAGTTCTTC
d_call: .; j_call: TRBJ1-1; clone_size: many; v_call: TRBV9; cdr3_aa: CASSVGMNTEAFF; cdr3_nt: TGTGCCAGCAGCGTAGGGATGAACACTGAAGCTTTCTTT
d_call: .; j_call: TRBJ2-3; clone_size: many; v_call: TRBV29-1; cdr3_aa: CSHPRPGTDTQYF; cdr3_nt: TGCAGTCACCCACGTCCGGGCACAGATACGCAGTATTTT
d_call: .; j_call: TRBJ1-5; clone_size: few; v_call: TRBV7-8; cdr3_aa: CASSLAEGPYSNQPQHF; cdr3_nt: TGTGCCAGCAGCTTAGCTGAGGGACCTTATAGCAATCAGCCCCAGCATTTT
d_call: TRBD1; j_call: TRBJ1-5; clone_size: many; v_call: TRBV6-6; cdr3_aa: CASTPTGIDQPQHF; cdr3_nt: TGTGCCAGCACCCCGACAGGGATCGATCAGCCCCAGCATTTT
d_call: TRBD1; j_call: TRBJ2-1; clone_size: .; v_call: TRBV5-6; cdr3_aa: CASRPGTGLNEQFF; cdr3_nt: TGTGCCAGCAGACCCGGGACAGGACTGAATGAGCAGTTCTTC
d_call: .; j_call: TRBJ2-2; clone_size: medium-sized; v_call: TRBV4-1; cdr3_aa: CASSQQSGELFF; cdr3_nt: TGCGCCAGCAGCCAACAGTCCGGGGAGCTGTTTTTT
d_call: .; j_call: TRBJ2-5; clone_size: many; v_call: TRBV27; cdr3_aa: CASTGDETQYF; cdr3_nt: TGTGCCAGCACGGGGGACGAGACCCAGTACTTC
d_call: .; j_call: TRBJ2-5; clone_size: .; v_call: TRBV9; cdr3_aa: CASGGGDPKYF; cdr3_nt: TGTGCCAGTGGAGGGGGAGACCCCAAGTACTTC
d_call: .; j_call: TRBJ2-5; clone_size: many; v_call: TRBV6-2/TRBV6-3; cdr3_aa: CATSPARARETQYF; cdr3_nt: TGTGCCACCTCCCCTGCGAGGGCCCGGGAGACCCAGTACTTC
d_call: TRBD2; j_call: TRBJ2-1; clone_size: many; v_call: TRBV7-3; cdr3_aa: CASSLADSGSLYNEQFF; cdr3_nt: TGTGCCAGCAGCCTGGCTGATAGCGGGAGCTTGTACAATGAGCAGTTCTTC
d_call: .; j_call: TRBJ2-2; clone_size: few; v_call: TRBV9; cdr3_aa: CASGSSNGELFF; cdr3_nt: TGTGCCAGCGGGAGTTCTAACGGGGAGCTGTTTTTT
d_call: .; j_call: TRBJ2-2; clone_size: .; v_call: TRBV2; cdr3_aa: CASFGESGELFF; cdr3_nt: TGTGCCAGCTTTGGGGAGTCCGGGGAGCTGTTTTTT
d_call: .; j_call: TRBJ2-7; clone_size: many; v_call: TRBV4-2; cdr3_aa: CASSQETPSGRAAYEQYF; cdr3_nt: TGTGCCAGCAGCCAAGAGACTCCTTCCGGCCGCGCTGCCTACGAGCAGTACTTC
d_call: .; j_call: TRBJ2-7; clone_size: .; v_call: TRBV27; cdr3_aa: CASSIGPALAYEQYF; cdr3_nt: TGTGCCAGCAGTATAGGGCCGGCCCTGGCCTACGAGCAGTACTTC
d_call: TRBD2; j_call: TRBJ2-1; clone_size: .; v_call: TRBV28; cdr3_aa: CASSSGGADQFF; cdr3_nt: TGTGCCAGCAGTAGCGGGGGGGCCGATCAGTTCTTC
d_call: TRBD1; j_call: TRBJ2-1; clone_size: .; v_call: TRBV11-3; cdr3_aa: CANSSRDRGVSYNEQFF; cdr3_nt: TGTGCCAACAGCTCCCGGGACAGGGGCGTTTCCTACAATGAGCAGTTCTTC
d_call: TRBD2; j_call: TRBJ2-2; clone_size: .; v_call: TRBV7-2; cdr3_aa: CASSEWAGANTGELFF; cdr3_nt: TGTGCCAGCAGCGAGTGGGCGGGAGCGAACACCGGGGAGCTGTTTTTT
d_call: .; j_call: TRBJ2-3; clone_size: few; v_call: TRBV4-1; cdr3_aa: CASSQGSDLDTQYF; cdr3_nt: TGCGCCAGCAGCCAGGGGTCAGACCTAGATACGCAGTATTTT
d_call: TRBD1; j_call: TRBJ2-2; clone_size: many; v_call: TRBV29-1; cdr3_aa: CSARTGTGELFF; cdr3_nt: TGCAGCGCCAGGACAGGGACCGGGGAGCTGTTTTTT
d_call: .; j_call: TRBJ2-5; clone_size: .; v_call: TRBV12-3/TRBV12-4; cdr3_aa: CASNPRDSGTAETQYF; cdr3_nt: TGTGCCAGCAACCCCCGGGACTCCGGGACGGCAGAGACCCAGTACTTC
d_call: .; j_call: TRBJ1-2; clone_size: many; v_call: TRBV9; cdr3_aa: CASSKDINYGYTF; cdr3_nt: TGTGCCAGCAGCAAGGACATTAACTATGGCTACACCTTC
d_call: .; j_call: TRBJ2-6; clone_size: .; v_call: TRBV19; cdr3_aa: CASSMDTRPGANVLTF; cdr3_nt: TGTGCCAGTAGTATGGACACCAGGCCTGGGGCCAACGTCCTGACTTTC